This T cell receptor beta chain was found in a study of radiotherapy plus CTLA-4 blockade in lung cancer. Profiling relied on immunoSEQ multiplex PCR, and the TCRdb table lists in-frame clones only, not all of them. The sample holds over 80,000 clones; 83% are singletons and the top ten take 0.84%. This CDR3 has 14 amino acids. CDR1 and CDR2 (germline): MDHEN, SYDVKM. The V gene lost 7 bases and the J gene lost 4 bases, with 16 bases spanning the gap. This TCR was sampled from a human donor with non-small cell lung cancer who had stable disease on radiotherapy plus ipilimumab. V usage is TRBV28 and J usage is TRBJ2-5; D not resolved. Source: peripheral blood, taken from a patient treated with radiotherapy plus ipilimumab. DNA for the CDR3: TGTGCCAGCACCCGCCGGCAGGTGGGAGAGACCCAGTACTTC. Protein: CASTRRQVGETQYF.